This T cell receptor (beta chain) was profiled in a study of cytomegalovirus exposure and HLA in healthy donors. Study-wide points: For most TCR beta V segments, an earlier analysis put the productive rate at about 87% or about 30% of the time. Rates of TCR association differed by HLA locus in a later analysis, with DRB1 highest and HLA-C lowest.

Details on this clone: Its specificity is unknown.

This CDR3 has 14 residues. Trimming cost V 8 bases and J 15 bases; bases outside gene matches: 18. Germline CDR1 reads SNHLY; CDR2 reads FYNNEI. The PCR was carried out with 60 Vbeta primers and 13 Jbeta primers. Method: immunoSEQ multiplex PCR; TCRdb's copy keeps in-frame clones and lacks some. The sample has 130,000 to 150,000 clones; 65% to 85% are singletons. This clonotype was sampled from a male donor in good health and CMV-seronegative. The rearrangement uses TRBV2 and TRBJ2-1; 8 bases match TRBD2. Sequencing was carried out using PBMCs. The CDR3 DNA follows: TGTGCCAGCTCGGGGACTAGATTTTCGTCCCTCCCGTTCTTC. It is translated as CASSGTRFSSLPFF.